The clone carrying this TCR beta chain was seen a single time. Its antigen is undetermined. The data belong to a study of radiation and T cells in renal cell carcinoma. Study-level background: Nephrectomy followed 15 Gy stereotactic body radiation by 4 weeks.

Profiling relied on immunoSEQ multiplex PCR, and the TCRdb table lists in-frame clones only, not all of them. The sample holds about 130,000 clones; approximately 90% are singletons and the top ten take approximately 12%. The time point denotes: baseline pretreatment blood. The treatment here: 15 Gy SBRT to primary tumor, nephrectomy 4 weeks later. Serial blood draws occurred at baseline and 2 and 4 weeks post-SBRT. The tumor was a clear cell renal cell carcinoma. Findings and limits, study-wide: From baseline, blood top tumor clonotypes peaked at 2 weeks post-radiation.

Trimming stripped 7 bases from V and 5 bases from J, with 17 bases between. The CDR3 loop spans 14 amino acids. Germline values: CDR1 ENHRY, CDR2 SYGVKD. Sequencing was performed on blood, taken from a patient whose treatment included radiotherapy and nephrectomy. The source is a woman in her forties or fifties with renal cell carcinoma. This chain links TRBV10-3 with TRBJ1-1; no clear D gene. Written as DNA, the CDR3 is TGTGCCATCAAAGGAACGGGGTTTGGGACTGAAGCTTTCTTT. This gives the protein CAIKGTGFGTEAFF.